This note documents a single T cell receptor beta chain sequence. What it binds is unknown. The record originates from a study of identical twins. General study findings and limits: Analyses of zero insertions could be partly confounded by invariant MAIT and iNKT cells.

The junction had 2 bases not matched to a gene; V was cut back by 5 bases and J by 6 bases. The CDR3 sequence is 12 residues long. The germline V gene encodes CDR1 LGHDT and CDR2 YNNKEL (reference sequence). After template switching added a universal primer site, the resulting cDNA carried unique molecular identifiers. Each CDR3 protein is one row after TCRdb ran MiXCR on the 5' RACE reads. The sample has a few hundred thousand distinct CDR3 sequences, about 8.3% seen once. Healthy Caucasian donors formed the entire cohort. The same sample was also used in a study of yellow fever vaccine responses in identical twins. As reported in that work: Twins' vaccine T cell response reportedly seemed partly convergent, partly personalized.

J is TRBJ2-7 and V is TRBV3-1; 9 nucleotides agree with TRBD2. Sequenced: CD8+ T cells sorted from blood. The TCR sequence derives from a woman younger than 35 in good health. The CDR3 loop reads CASSTLAGEQYF. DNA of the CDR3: TGTGCCAGCAGCACACTAGCGGGCGAGCAGTACTTC.